This T cell receptor (beta chain) was retrieved from a study of vaccination and CD4 T cells after COVID-19. The Oncomine TCR Beta short-read assay was what sequenced the DNA obtained from cultured CD4+ T cells. The authors extracted genomic DNA from cultured CD4+ T cells. TCRdb fed the PCR reads into MiXCR, producing one record per CDR3 protein. The sample yields over 10,000 distinct CDR3 sequences, roughly 41% seen once. V was clipped by 1 base and J by 4 bases, with 13 bases between them. Germline assignment: CDR1 LGHNA and CDR2 YSLEER. The CDR3 has 15 residues. In its sample, this clonotype was seen once. The antigen is undetermined. Treatment noted: roughly ten-day PBMC culture with coronavirus spike peptide pools or control peptides (ViraFEST assay).

The gene calls are TRBV4-3 and TRBJ2-5; D is perhaps TRBD1 (5 bases). The source was CD4+ T cells from blood, cultured in vitro, collected after SARS-CoV-2 vaccination. This TCR was recovered from a human donor who had recovered from COVID-19. CDR3 bases: TGCGCCAGCAGCCAAGGATGGCAGGGTAGAGAGACCCAGTACTTC. Its protein is CASSQGWQGRETQYF.